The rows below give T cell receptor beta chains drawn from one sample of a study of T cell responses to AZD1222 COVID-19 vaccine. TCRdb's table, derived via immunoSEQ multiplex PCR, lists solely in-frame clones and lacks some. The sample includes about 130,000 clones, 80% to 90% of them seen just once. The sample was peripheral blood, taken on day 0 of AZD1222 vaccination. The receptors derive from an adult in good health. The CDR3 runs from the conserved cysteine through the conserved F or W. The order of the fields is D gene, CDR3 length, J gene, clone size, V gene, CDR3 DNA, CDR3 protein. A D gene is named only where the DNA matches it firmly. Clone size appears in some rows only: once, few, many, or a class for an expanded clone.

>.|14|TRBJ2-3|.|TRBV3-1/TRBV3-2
TGTGCCAGCAGCCTGGGACCCAGCACAGATACGCAGTATTTT
CASSLGPSTDTQYF
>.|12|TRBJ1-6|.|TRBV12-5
TGTGCTAGTGGCTCTCTCCCTTCACCCCTCCACTTT
CASGSLPSPLHF
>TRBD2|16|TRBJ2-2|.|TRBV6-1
TGTGCCAGCAGTGAAATGGGGACTAGTTTTCCCGGGGAGCTGTTTTTT
CASSEMGTSFPGELFF
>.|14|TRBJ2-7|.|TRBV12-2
TGTGCAAGTCGCACGACACCAACAGAGGACGAGCAGTACTTC
CASRTTPTEDEQYF
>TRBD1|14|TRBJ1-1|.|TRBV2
TGTGCCAGCAGTGTGGGGACAGTGAACACTGAAGCTTTCTTT
CASSVGTVNTEAFF
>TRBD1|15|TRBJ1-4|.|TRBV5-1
TGCGCCAGCAGTTTTGGGACAGACAATAATGAAAAACTGTTTTTT
CASSFGTDNNEKLFF
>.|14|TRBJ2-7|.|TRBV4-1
TGCGCCAGCAGCCAACCATTGGGGCGCAACGAGCAGTACTTC
CASSQPLGRNEQYF
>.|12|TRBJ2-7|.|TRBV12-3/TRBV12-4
TGTGCCAGCAGTATTCCCCCCTACGAGCAGTACTTC
CASSIPPYEQYF
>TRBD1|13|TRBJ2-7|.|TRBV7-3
TGTGCCAGCAGCTCCACAGGGGGCTACGAGCAGTACTTC
CASSSTGGYEQYF
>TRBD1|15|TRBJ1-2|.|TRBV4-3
TGCGCCAGCAGCCAAGACGGACAGGTACCGGGTGGCTACACCTTC
CASSQDGQVPGGYTF
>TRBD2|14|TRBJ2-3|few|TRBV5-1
TGCGCCAGCAGCCGGGGGGGTGGCACAGATACGCAGTATTTT
CASSRGGGTDTQYF
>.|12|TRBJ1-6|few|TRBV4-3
TGCGCCAGCAGCCAACTTCTTGGGGCCCTCCACTTT
CASSQLLGALHF
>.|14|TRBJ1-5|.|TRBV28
TGTGCCAGCAGCTCCCAGGGGTACGGCCAGCCCCAGCATTTT
CASSSQGYGQPQHF
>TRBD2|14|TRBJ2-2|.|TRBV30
TGTGCCTGGAGTGTCGGGAGGGCTAGCGGGGAGCTGTTTTTT
CAWSVGRASGELFF
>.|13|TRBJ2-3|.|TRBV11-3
TGTGCCAGCAGCTTTCAAGGGGCAAATACGCAGTATTTT
CASSFQGANTQYF
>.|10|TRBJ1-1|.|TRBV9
TGTGCCAGCAGCGGCAGCGAAGCTTTCTTT
CASSGSEAFF
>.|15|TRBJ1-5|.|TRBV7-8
TGTGCCAGCAGCTCCGGGACAAATAGCAATCAGCCCCAGCATTTT
CASSSGTNSNQPQHF
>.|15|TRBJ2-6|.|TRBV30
TGTGCCTGGAGTTCCTACTTATCTGGGGCCAACGTCCTGACTTTC
CAWSSYLSGANVLTF
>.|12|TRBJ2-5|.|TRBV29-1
TGCAGCGTTGGCAAGTACCAAGAGACCCAGTACTTC
CSVGKYQETQYF
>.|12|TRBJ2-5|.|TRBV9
TGTGCCAGCAGCGTAGTCTCAGGCACCCAGTACTTC
CASSVVSGTQYF
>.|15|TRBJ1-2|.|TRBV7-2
TGTGCCAGCAGCTTAGGGGGGGGCGAGCGCTATGGCTACACCTTC
CASSLGGGERYGYTF
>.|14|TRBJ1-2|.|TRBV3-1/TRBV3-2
TGTGCCAGCAGCCAAGGAGGACAGTTCTATGGCTACACCTTC
CASSQGGQFYGYTF
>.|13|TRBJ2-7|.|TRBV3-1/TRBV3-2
TGTGCCAGCACCATCGGACAGAGGAACGAGCAGTACTTC
CASTIGQRNEQYF
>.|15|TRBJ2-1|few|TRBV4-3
TGCGCCAGCAGCCAAGATTGGGCAGGGGTCAATGAGCAGTTCTTC
CASSQDWAGVNEQFF
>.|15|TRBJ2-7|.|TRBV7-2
TGTGCCAGCAGCTTTTGGCAGGGTCGAAGCTACGAGCAGTACTTC
CASSFWQGRSYEQYF
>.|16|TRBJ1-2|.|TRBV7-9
TGTGCCAGCAGCTCCACTCGGCATGTCCATAACTATGGCTACACCTTC
CASSSTRHVHNYGYTF
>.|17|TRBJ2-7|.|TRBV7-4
TGTGCCAGCAGCTTAGAGTGGGGACAACTTAGCTCCTACGAGCAGTACTTC
CASSLEWGQLSSYEQYF
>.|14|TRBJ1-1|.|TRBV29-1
TGCAGCGTTGAAGATGGTGGAACGAACACTGAAGCTTTCTTT
CSVEDGGTNTEAFF
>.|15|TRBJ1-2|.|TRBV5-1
TGCGCCAGCAGCAACCCCGGGACAACTCTCTATGGCTACACCTTC
CASSNPGTTLYGYTF
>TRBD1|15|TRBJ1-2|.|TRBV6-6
TGTGCCAGCAGTTCCAGTACAGGGGCCGGCTATGGCTACACCTTC
CASSSSTGAGYGYTF
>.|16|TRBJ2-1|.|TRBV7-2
TGTGCCAGCAGCTTAGCGGGGGTCAGCTCCTACAATGAGCAGTTCTTC
CASSLAGVSSYNEQFF
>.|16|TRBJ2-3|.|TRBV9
TGTGCCAGCAGCGTAACAAGCGGGCTCCTCACAGATACGCAGTATTTT
CASSVTSGLLTDTQYF
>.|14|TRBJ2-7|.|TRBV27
TGTGCCAGCAGTCCAGGCATGTACTCCTACGAACAGTACTTC
CASSPGMYSYEQYF
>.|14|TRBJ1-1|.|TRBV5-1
TGCGCCAGCAGCTTGGTACAGGAGAACACTGAAGCTTTCTTT
CASSLVQENTEAFF
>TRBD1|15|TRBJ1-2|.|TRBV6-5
TGTGCCAGCAGTTACGCAGTGACAGGGTCCTATGGCTACACCTTC
CASSYAVTGSYGYTF
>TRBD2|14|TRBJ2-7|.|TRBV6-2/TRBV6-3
TGTGCCAGCAGTTGGGGCGGGAGAGGCTACGAGCAGTACTTC
CASSWGGRGYEQYF
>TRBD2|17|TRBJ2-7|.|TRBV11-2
TGTGCCAGCAGCCCCATCTTACGCGGGGGGTATCGGCACGAGCAGTACTTC
CASSPILRGGYRHEQYF
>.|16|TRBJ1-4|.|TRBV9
TGTGCCAGCAGCGTAGGTCCACAGGGAGGTAATGAAAAACTGTTTTTT
CASSVGPQGGNEKLFF
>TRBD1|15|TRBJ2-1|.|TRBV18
TGTGCCAGCTCACCGGGACAGGGGGCGACCAATGAGCAGTTCTTC
CASSPGQGATNEQFF
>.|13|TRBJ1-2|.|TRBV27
TGTGCCAGCAGTTTAGCAGGGTTAAATGGCTACACCTTC
CASSLAGLNGYTF
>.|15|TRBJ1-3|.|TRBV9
TGTGCCAGCAGCGTTGACCCCGGGCAGGGAAACACCATATATTTT
CASSVDPGQGNTIYF
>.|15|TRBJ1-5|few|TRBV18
TGTGCCAGCTCCCCCAGAGGAGGGGATGATCAGCCCCAGCATTTT
CASSPRGGDDQPQHF
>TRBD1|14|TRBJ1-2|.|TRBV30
TGTGCCTGGAGCGCCTCTCGGACAGGGGGGGTCTACACCTTC
CAWSASRTGGVYTF
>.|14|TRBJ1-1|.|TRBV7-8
TGTGCCAGCACTTGGACGTACGAGAACACTGAAGCTTTCTTT
CASTWTYENTEAFF
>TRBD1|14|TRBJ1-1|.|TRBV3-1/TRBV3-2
TGTGCCAGCAGCCGCCTGGGAAGGGGGCCTGAAGCTTTCTTT
CASSRLGRGPEAFF